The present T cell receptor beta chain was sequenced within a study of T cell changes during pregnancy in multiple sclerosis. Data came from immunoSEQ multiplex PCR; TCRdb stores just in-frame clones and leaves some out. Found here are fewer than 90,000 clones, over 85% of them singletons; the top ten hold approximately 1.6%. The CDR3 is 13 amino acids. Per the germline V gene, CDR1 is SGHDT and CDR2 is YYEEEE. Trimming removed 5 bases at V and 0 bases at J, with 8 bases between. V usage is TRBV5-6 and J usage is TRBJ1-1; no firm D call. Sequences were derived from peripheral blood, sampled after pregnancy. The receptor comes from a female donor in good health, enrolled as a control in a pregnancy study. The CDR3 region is CASRLRVNTEAFF. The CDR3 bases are TGTGCCAGCAGGCTCCGGGTGAACACTGAAGCTTTCTTT. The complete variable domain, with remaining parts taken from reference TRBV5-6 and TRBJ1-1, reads DAGVTQSPTHLIKTRGQQVTLRCSPKSGHDTVSWYQQALGQGPQFIFQYYEEEERQRGNFPDRFSGHQFPNYSSELNVNALLLGDSALYLCASRLRVNTEAFFGQGTRLTVV.